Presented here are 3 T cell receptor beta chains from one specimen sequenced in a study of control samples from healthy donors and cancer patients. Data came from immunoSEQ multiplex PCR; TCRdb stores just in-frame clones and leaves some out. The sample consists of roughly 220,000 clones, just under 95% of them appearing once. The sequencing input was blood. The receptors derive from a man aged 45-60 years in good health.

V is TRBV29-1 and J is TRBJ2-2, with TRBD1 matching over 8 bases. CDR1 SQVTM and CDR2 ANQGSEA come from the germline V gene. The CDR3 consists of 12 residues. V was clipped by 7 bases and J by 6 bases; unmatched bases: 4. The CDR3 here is CSGQGWAGELFF. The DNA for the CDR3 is TGCAGCGGACAGGGGTGGGCCGGGGAGCTGTTTTTT.

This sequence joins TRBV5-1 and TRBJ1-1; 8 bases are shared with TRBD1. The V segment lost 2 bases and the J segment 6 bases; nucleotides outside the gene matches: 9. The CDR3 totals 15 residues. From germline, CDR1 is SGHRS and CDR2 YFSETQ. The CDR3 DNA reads TGCGCCAGCAGCTTACCAGGGGGCAGCGGTGCTGAAGCTTTCTTT. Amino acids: CASSLPGGSGAEAFF.

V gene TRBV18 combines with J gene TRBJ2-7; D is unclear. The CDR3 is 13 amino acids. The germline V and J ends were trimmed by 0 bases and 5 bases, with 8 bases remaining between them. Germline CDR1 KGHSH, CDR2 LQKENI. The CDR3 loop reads CASSPPSIHEQYF. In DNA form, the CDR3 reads TGTGCCAGCTCACCACCCAGCATCCACGAGCAGTACTTC.